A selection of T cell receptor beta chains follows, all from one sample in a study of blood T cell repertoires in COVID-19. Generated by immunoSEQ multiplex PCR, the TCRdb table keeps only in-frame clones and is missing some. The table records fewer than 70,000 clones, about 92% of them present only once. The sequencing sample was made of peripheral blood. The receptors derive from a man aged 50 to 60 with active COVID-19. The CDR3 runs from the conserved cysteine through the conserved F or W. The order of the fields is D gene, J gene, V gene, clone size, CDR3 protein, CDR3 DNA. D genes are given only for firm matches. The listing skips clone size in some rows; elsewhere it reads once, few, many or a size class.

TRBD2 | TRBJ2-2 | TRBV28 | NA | CASSFTSGRALGGELFF | TGTGCCAGCAGTTTCACTAGCGGGAGGGCCCTCGGCGGGGAGCTGTTTTTT
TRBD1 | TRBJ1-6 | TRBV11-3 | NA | CASSLVLTGGTNSPLHF | TGTGCCAGCAGCTTAGTCCTCACAGGGGGCACTAATTCACCCCTCCACTTT
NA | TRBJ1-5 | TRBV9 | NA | CASSVGQGSSQPQHF | TGTGCCAGCAGCGTGGGGCAGGGGTCCAGTCAGCCCCAGCATTTT
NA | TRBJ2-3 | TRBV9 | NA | CASSVQTGIGSADTQYF | TGTGCCAGCAGCGTACAGACAGGGATCGGGAGCGCAGATACGCAGTATTTT
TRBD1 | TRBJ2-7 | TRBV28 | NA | CASRPFSGTGTTYEQYF | TGTGCCAGCAGACCATTCTCCGGGACAGGGACGACGTACGAGCAGTACTTC
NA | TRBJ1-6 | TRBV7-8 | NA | CASSPTTIGTRRSPLHF | TGTGCCAGCAGCCCGACAACAATAGGGACACGCCGTTCACCCCTCCACTTT
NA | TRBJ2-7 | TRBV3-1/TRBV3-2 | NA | CASSDQGTTYEQYF | TGTGCCAGCAGCGACCAGGGAACCACCTACGAGCAGTACTTC
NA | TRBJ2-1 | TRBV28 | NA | CASPPGGAPPNEQFF | TGTGCCAGCCCCCCCGGCGGGGCCCCCCCCAATGAGCAGTTCTTC
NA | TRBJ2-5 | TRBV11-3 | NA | CASSPSYPETQYF | TGTGCCAGCAGCCCCAGTTATCCAGAGACCCAGTACTTC
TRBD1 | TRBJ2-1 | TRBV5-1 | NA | CASTRSGQGNNEQFF | TGCGCCAGCACCCGGTCGGGACAGGGGAACAATGAGCAGTTCTTC
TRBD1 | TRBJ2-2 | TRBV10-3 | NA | CAIYEPGQGLSGELFF | TGTGCCATTTATGAGCCGGGACAGGGACTGTCCGGGGAGCTGTTTTTT
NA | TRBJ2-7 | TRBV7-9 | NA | CASSLDGSGEQYF | TGTGCCAGCAGCTTAGACGGTTCCGGCGAGCAGTACTTC
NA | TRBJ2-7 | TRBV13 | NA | CASSFGRTAYEQYF | TGTGCCAGCAGCTTTGGTCGGACAGCCTACGAGCAGTACTTC
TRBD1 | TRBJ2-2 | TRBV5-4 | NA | CASSPRDSTGELFF | TGTGCCAGCAGCCCCCGGGACAGCACCGGGGAGCTGTTTTTT
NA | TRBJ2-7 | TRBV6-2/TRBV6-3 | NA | CASSYYRGEQYF | TGTGCCAGCAGTTACTATAGAGGCGAGCAGTACTTC
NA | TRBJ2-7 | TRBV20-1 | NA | CSASELPGVRAYEQYF | TGCAGTGCTAGTGAGCTACCAGGAGTGAGGGCCTACGAGCAGTACTTC
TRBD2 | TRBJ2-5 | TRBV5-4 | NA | CASRVGGGGETQYF | TGTGCCAGCAGAGTTGGCGGGGGGGGTGAGACCCAGTACTTC
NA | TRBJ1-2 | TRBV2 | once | CAGGPANYGYTF | TGTGCAGGGGGACCGGCGAACTATGGCTACACCTTC
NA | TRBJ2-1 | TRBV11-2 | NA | CASSSLRGSSYNEQFF | TGTGCCAGCAGCTCCCTACGGGGGAGCTCCTACAATGAGCAGTTCTTC
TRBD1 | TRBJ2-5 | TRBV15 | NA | CATRDRGQETQYF | TGTGCCACCAGGGACAGGGGGCAAGAGACCCAGTACTTC
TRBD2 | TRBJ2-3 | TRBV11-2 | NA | CASSPAAGGFTDTQYF | TGTGCCAGCAGCCCCGCGGCGGGAGGGTTCACAGATACGCAGTATTTT
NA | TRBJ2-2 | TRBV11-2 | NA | CASSSLRGGLNTGELFF | TGTGCCAGCAGCTCGCTGAGGGGGGGGCTGAACACCGGGGAGCTGTTTTTT
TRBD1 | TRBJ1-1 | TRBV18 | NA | CASSQQGGNTEAFF | TGTGCCAGCTCGCAGCAGGGGGGGAACACTGAAGCTTTCTTT
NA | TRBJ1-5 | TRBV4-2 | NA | CASSQDQGGQPQHF | TGTGCCAGCAGCCAAGATCAGGGTGGTCAGCCCCAGCATTTT
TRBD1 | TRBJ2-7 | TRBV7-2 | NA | CASSLAPSQGAVEQYF | TGTGCCAGCAGCTTAGCGCCTTCACAGGGGGCGGTCGAGCAGTACTTC
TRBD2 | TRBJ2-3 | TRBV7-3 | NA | CASSLGSSGRPDTQYF | TGTGCCAGCAGCTTAGGTTCTAGCGGGAGACCAGATACGCAGTATTTT
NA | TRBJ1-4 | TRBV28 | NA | CASSLYQSGTYEKLFF | TGTGCCAGCAGTTTATATCAATCAGGGACTTATGAAAAACTGTTTTTT
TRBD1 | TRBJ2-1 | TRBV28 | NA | CASSGQGREQFF | TGTGCCAGCAGTGGACAGGGTCGGGAGCAGTTCTTC